Below, 4 T cell receptor beta chains from the same sample are listed, as sequenced in a study of blood T cell repertoires in COVID-19. Some clones are missing from TCRdb's copy, which holds only in-frame ones; the method was immunoSEQ multiplex PCR. Altogether approximately 250,000 clones are present, approximately 80% being singletons, with the ten largest covering 7.5% to 9%. Sequenced material: peripheral blood. These receptors were obtained from a human donor in a cohort sampled during active COVID-19.

This clone was seen only once. The chain joins TRBV27 to TRBJ2-7; 11 bases align to TRBD1. Germline assignment: CDR1 MNHEY and CDR2 SMNVEV (reference sequence). J gave up 3 bases and V 4 bases, and 2 bases lay outside the gene matches. The CDR3 length is 14 residues. CDR3 nucleotide sequence: TGTGCCAGCAGTTCGGGACAGGGGGTCTACGAGCAGTACTTC. The encoded protein is CASSSGQGVYEQYF.

The chain has TRBV5-1 and TRBJ2-7, with TRBD2 matching 12 bases. Unmatched junction bases numbered 11, after V lost 5 bases and J lost 2 bases. The CDR3 extends over 17 amino acids. Germline lookup yields CDR1 SGHRS and CDR2 YFSETQ. The CDR3 nucleotides read TGCGCCAGCAGTATAGGACTAGCGGGACCGAGAACCTACGAGCAGTACTTC. It specifies CASSIGLAGPRTYEQYF.

The chain is built from TRBV7-2 and TRBJ2-3, with D maybe TRBD1 (6 bases). The CDR3 runs 15 residues. Germline lookup yields CDR1 SGHTA and CDR2 FQGNSA. V was cut by 2 bases and J by 2 bases, with 11 bases left in between. CDR3 sequence: CASSLTGTLTDTQYF. As DNA, the CDR3 is TGTGCCAGCAGCTTAACTGGGACACTCACAGATACGCAGTATTTT.

J is TRBJ1-1 and V is TRBV9; 7 bases map to TRBD1. In germline, CDR1 is SGDLS, CDR2 YYNGEE. The V segment lost 7 bases and the J segment 1 base; nucleotides outside the gene matches: 7. This CDR3 comprises 14 residues. DNA of the CDR3: TGTGCCAGCGGTAGGGGACAGTCGAACACTGAAGCTTTCTTT. Translating gives CASGRGQSNTEAFF.